This paragraph covers one T cell receptor beta chain sequence. Its matching antigen is unknown. Recipients received nonmyeloablative bone marrow transplants from related graft donors, with transient mixed chimerism. Unstimulated Tregs (CD4+CD25+CD127-) and CD4+CD25- non-Tregs were sorted from PBMCs. Here immunoSEQ multiplex PCR was the method, and the copy in TCRdb shows in-frame clones only, minus some. This table holds tens of thousands of clones, about 90% found once. The sample comes from a study of Tregs in tolerant kidney transplant recipients. General study findings and limits: Activated donor B cell expansion appeared to reveal the most relevant donor-specific TCRbeta repertoire.

V lost 11 bases and J lost 0; bases outside the gene matches: 1. Germline assignment: CDR1 SGHTA and CDR2 FQGNSA. The CDR3 spans 15 residues. The sample in question was CD4+ T cells from blood (PBMCs), obtained 6 months after the transplant. The source of this sequence is a human patient who received a combined kidney and bone marrow transplant. A share of the T cells may be of graft donor origin. The V and J genes are TRBV7-2 and TRBJ2-1, with TRBD2 identical over 16 bases. CDR3 DNA: TGTGCCGGGACTAGCGGGGGGGCCTCCTACAATGAGCAGTTCTTC. Translating it yields CAGTSGGASYNEQFF.